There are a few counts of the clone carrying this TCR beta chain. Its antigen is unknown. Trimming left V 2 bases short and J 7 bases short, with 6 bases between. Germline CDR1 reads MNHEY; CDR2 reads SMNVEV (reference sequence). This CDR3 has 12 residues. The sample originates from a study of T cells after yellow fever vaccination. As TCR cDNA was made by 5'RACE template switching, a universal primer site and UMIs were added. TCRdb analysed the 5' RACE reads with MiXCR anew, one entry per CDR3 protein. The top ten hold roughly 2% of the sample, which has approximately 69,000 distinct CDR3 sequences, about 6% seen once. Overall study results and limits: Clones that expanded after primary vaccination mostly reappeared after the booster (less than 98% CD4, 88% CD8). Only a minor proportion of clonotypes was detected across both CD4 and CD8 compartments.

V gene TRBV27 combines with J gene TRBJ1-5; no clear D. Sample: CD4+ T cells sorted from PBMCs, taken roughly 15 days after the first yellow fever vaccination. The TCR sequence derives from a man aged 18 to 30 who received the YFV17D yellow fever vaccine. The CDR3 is CASSLIGQPQHF. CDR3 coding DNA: TGTGCCAGCAGTTTAATTGGGCAGCCCCAGCATTTT.